The T cell receptor beta chain under discussion was sequenced for a study of cytomegalovirus exposure and HLA in healthy donors. The PCR ran on 60 Vbeta and 13 Jbeta primers. Method: immunoSEQ multiplex PCR; TCRdb's copy keeps in-frame clones and lacks some. The repertoire holds 100,000 or so clones, roughly two thirds seen once, with 2% to 3% in the top ten. After removal of 1 base from V and 3 bases from J, the junction contained 16 bases not matched to a gene. CDR3 length: 19 residues. CDR1 is SGHTA and CDR2 is FQGNSA in the germline V gene. General observations from the study: With high specificity and sensitivity, the classifier reportedly diagnosed cytomegalovirus status. In a later analysis, DRB1 alleles had the most associated TCRs; HLA-C alleles the fewest. Several of the most significant clusters appeared linked to common viral pathogens, based on a later analysis. When presence/absence was analysed, sequencing depth was taken to be roughly uniform across donors.

A note on this clone: Its antigen is not known.

What was sequenced was PBMCs. V usage is TRBV7-2 and J usage is TRBJ2-7, with 9 bases that match TRBD2. The TCR was taken from a man aged 45-65 years in good health and CMV-seronegative. In DNA, the CDR3 is TGTGCCAGCAGCTTAGTTAGTGGGGGAGCGGGGGGCTCAGACTACGAGCAGTACTTC. Translated, it gives CASSLVSGGAGGSDYEQYF.